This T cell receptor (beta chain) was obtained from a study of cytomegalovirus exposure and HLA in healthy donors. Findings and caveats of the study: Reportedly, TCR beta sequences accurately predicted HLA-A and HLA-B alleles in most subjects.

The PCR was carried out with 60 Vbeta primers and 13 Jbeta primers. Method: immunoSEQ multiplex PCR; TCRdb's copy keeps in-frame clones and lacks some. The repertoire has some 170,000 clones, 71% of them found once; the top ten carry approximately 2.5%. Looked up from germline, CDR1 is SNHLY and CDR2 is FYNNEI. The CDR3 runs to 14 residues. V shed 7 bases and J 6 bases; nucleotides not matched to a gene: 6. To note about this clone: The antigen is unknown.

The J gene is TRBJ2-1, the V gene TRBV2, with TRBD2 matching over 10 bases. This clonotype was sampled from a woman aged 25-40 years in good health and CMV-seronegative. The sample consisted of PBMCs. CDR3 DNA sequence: TGTGCCAGCATGGAGCGGGGGGGCCGCAATGAGCAGTTCTTC. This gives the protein CASMERGGRNEQFF.